Reported below is one TCR beta chain. The target of this receptor is not known. Per-base qualities were not stored, and no clone one base away is much larger. This sample is part of a study of blood T cell repertoires in COVID-19 (dated by TCRdb to 2018 to 2020). Background on the whole study: Samples from collaborators originated in the United States, Italy and Spain and spanned both the acute and convalescent phases of COVID-19. The material from the prospective study consisted of cDNA or gDNA derived from T cells, B-cell-depleted T cells, or PBMCs. Deeply sampled blood TCRbeta repertoires from subjects exposed to, actively infected with, or recovered from COVID-19 were included in the dataset. The repertoires were released in a freely available public database meant as a resource for research on the immune response to SARS-CoV-2. The samples were drawn from two sources: the first 160 participants of the ongoing ImmuneRACE study, and 1,254 subjects contributed by 6 global collaborators. Sample metadata almost always included a de-identified subject ID, COVID-19 status, age in years and sex. Where available, HLA class I and class II types were obtained from metadata supplied by the sample provider rather than from assay-based typing. The research as a whole found: The quantity of clinical and demographic metadata differed by source and by participant and was supplied without curation.

At one collaborating source in Seattle, patients were enrolled during active infection and were followed longitudinally through the course of disease. Each collaborating institution followed its own protocols to collect whole blood in K2EDTA tubes. For TCRbeta analysis, collaborators shipped samples in one of three forms: frozen whole blood, isolated PBMCs, or DNA extracted from either of those sample types. TCRbeta CDR3 regions were amplified from genomic DNA by means of the immunoSEQ Assay, a bias-controlled multiplex PCR. The study's processing was this. Within the assay, amplification of reference gene primers was used to estimate how many nucleated cells each sample contained. To quantify the absolute abundance of each unique TCRbeta CDR3 rearrangement, sequence reads were collapsed and filtered. For each sample, productive Simpson clonality was calculated as the square root of Simpson's diversity index over productive rearrangements. The clones in this table, taken by TCRdb from immuneACCESS, are in-frame only. Not every clone is retained; where verified, under half of the shortfall comes from an unresolved V gene, and the cause of the rest is unknown. The DNA was the basis for D and trimming; V, J and clone size are from that table. The sample table contains some 200,000 clones; only one count was recorded for about 87% of them. About an eighth of the sample belongs to the ten largest clones.

The material sequenced was peripheral blood. The clonotype was recovered from a woman in her 70s with COVID-19, enrolled during active disease.

CDR3 sequence: CASSANSGPQPQHF. In nucleotides, the sequence is TGTGCCAGCAGTGCGAACTCAGGGCCTCAGCCCCAGCATTTT. The sequence joins TRBV28 to TRBJ1-5; TRBD1 is possibly the D segment (5 matching bases). CDR1 MDHEN and CDR2 SYDVKM were looked up in the germline V gene. Taken from cysteine to phenylalanine, the CDR3 has 14 residues. Only the CDR3 portion is preserved as DNA: 42 bases, with reading frame beginning at the first base. Trimming takes 5 bases from V and 6 bases from J, and the germline ends sit 14 bases apart.